A selection of T cell receptor beta chains follows, all from one sample in a study of T cell responses to AZD1222 COVID-19 vaccine. Libraries were prepared by immunoSEQ multiplex PCR; TCRdb keeps only in-frame clonotypes and omits some of them. The profile shows some 130,000 clones, 89% of them singletons. The sequencing used peripheral blood, collected on day 0 of AZD1222 vaccination. The receptors stem from an adult in good health. CDR3s include the opening cysteine and the closing phenylalanine or tryptophan. Each record gives: J gene, D gene, V gene, clone size, CDR3 protein, CDR3 DNA. The D gene is left open where the match is weak. Clone size is stated in some rows and not others, as once, few, many or a class when expanded.

j_call: TRBJ2-7; d_call: .; v_call: TRBV6-5; clone_size: .; cdr3_aa: CASSLTGRGYEQYF; cdr3_nt: TGTGCCAGCAGTTTAACGGGCAGGGGCTACGAGCAGTACTTC
j_call: TRBJ2-2; d_call: TRBD1; v_call: TRBV15; clone_size: .; cdr3_aa: CATSRLTGGTGELFF; cdr3_nt: TGTGCCACCAGCAGACTCACAGGGGGCACCGGGGAGCTGTTTTTT
j_call: TRBJ2-3; d_call: .; v_call: TRBV6-5; clone_size: .; cdr3_aa: CASSYLSGPTNTQYF; cdr3_nt: TGTGCCAGCAGTTATCTTTCGGGCCCGACGAATACGCAGTATTTT
j_call: TRBJ1-4; d_call: TRBD1; v_call: TRBV5-4; clone_size: .; cdr3_aa: CASSTGGIIKGEKLFF; cdr3_nt: TGTGCCAGCAGTACAGGGGGCATTATTAAGGGTGAAAAACTGTTTTTT
j_call: TRBJ1-5; d_call: .; v_call: TRBV30; clone_size: .; cdr3_aa: CAWSGGLANQPQHF; cdr3_nt: TGTGCCTGGAGCGGGGGGTTGGCCAATCAGCCCCAGCATTTT
j_call: TRBJ2-2; d_call: TRBD1; v_call: TRBV13; clone_size: .; cdr3_aa: CASSQSDRAANTGELFF; cdr3_nt: TGTGCCAGCAGCCAATCTGACAGGGCGGCGAACACCGGGGAGCTGTTTTTT
j_call: TRBJ1-1; d_call: .; v_call: TRBV5-1; clone_size: .; cdr3_aa: CASRPGGDVNTEAFF; cdr3_nt: TGCGCCAGCAGACCCGGGGGCGACGTAAACACTGAAGCTTTCTTT
j_call: TRBJ2-1; d_call: .; v_call: TRBV5-1; clone_size: .; cdr3_aa: CASSLGPANEQFF; cdr3_nt: TGCGCCAGCAGCCTCGGCCCGGCCAATGAGCAGTTCTTC
j_call: TRBJ1-4; d_call: .; v_call: TRBV6-1; clone_size: .; cdr3_aa: CASSERPNEKLFF; cdr3_nt: TGTGCCAGCAGTGAGCGTCCTAATGAAAAACTGTTTTTT
j_call: TRBJ1-1; d_call: TRBD1; v_call: TRBV12-3/TRBV12-4; clone_size: .; cdr3_aa: CASRQGPNPEAFF; cdr3_nt: TGTGCCAGCAGACAGGGGCCTAACCCTGAAGCTTTCTTT
j_call: TRBJ2-5; d_call: TRBD2; v_call: TRBV18; clone_size: once; cdr3_aa: CASSPPSDPSGAQYF; cdr3_nt: TGTGCCAGCTCACCACCGTCGGATCCTAGCGGGGCCCAGTACTTC
j_call: TRBJ2-5; d_call: TRBD1; v_call: TRBV5-6; clone_size: .; cdr3_aa: CASSSRPGQGRETQYF; cdr3_nt: TGTGCCAGCAGCTCCCGGCCGGGACAGGGTCGAGAGACCCAGTACTTC
j_call: TRBJ2-3; d_call: .; v_call: TRBV14; clone_size: .; cdr3_aa: CASKLTLSTDTQYF; cdr3_nt: TGTGCCAGCAAATTGACCCTCTCCACAGATACGCAGTATTTT
j_call: TRBJ2-1; d_call: .; v_call: TRBV19; clone_size: .; cdr3_aa: CATISYNEQFF; cdr3_nt: TGTGCCACCATCTCCTACAATGAGCAGTTCTTC
j_call: TRBJ1-3; d_call: .; v_call: TRBV7-2; clone_size: .; cdr3_aa: CASRIRSSGNTIYF; cdr3_nt: TGTGCCAGCCGCATTCGTAGCTCTGGAAACACCATATATTTT
j_call: TRBJ2-7; d_call: TRBD2; v_call: TRBV6-5; clone_size: .; cdr3_aa: CASSPSGVREGEQYF; cdr3_nt: TGTGCCAGCAGCCCCAGTGGGGTGCGGGAGGGGGAGCAGTACTTC
j_call: TRBJ1-5; d_call: TRBD1; v_call: TRBV19; clone_size: .; cdr3_aa: CATSTGVDGYITQPQHF; cdr3_nt: TGTGCCACCTCGACAGGGGTGGACGGGTATATCACGCAGCCCCAGCATTTT
j_call: TRBJ1-5; d_call: TRBD1; v_call: TRBV11-2; clone_size: .; cdr3_aa: CASSQGDRGVEPQHF; cdr3_nt: TGTGCCAGCAGCCAGGGTGACAGGGGAGTGGAGCCCCAGCATTTT
j_call: TRBJ1-6; d_call: .; v_call: TRBV4-3; clone_size: .; cdr3_aa: CASSPTSNSPLHF; cdr3_nt: TGCGCCAGCAGCCCCACTTCGAATTCACCCCTCCACTTT
j_call: TRBJ1-6; d_call: .; v_call: TRBV5-1; clone_size: .; cdr3_aa: CASSSLSGDNSPLHF; cdr3_nt: TGCGCCAGCAGTTCTCTCTCGGGTGATAATTCACCCCTCCACTTT
j_call: TRBJ1-3; d_call: TRBD1; v_call: TRBV6-5; clone_size: .; cdr3_aa: CASRDRAGNTIYF; cdr3_nt: TGTGCCAGCAGAGACAGGGCTGGAAACACCATATATTTT
j_call: TRBJ1-3; d_call: TRBD1; v_call: TRBV4-3; clone_size: .; cdr3_aa: CASSPRDRGTGNTIYF; cdr3_nt: TGCGCCAGCAGCCCCCGGGACAGGGGGACTGGAAACACCATATATTTT
j_call: TRBJ1-4; d_call: .; v_call: TRBV19; clone_size: .; cdr3_aa: CASSLDGGSNEKLFF; cdr3_nt: TGTGCCAGTAGTCTGGACGGAGGTTCTAATGAAAAACTGTTTTTT
j_call: TRBJ1-1; d_call: .; v_call: TRBV7-2; clone_size: .; cdr3_aa: CASSLQGNTEAFF; cdr3_nt: TGTGCCAGCAGCTTGCAGGGGAACACTGAAGCTTTCTTT
j_call: TRBJ1-2; d_call: TRBD1; v_call: TRBV4-1; clone_size: .; cdr3_aa: CASSQVGAQGGQNTF; cdr3_nt: TGCGCCAGCAGCCAAGTAGGAGCACAGGGGGGACAGAACACCTTC
j_call: TRBJ1-4; d_call: .; v_call: TRBV15; clone_size: .; cdr3_aa: CATSRGPSRNEKLFF; cdr3_nt: TGTGCCACCAGCAGAGGACCGAGTCGTAATGAAAAACTGTTTTTT
j_call: TRBJ1-2; d_call: .; v_call: TRBV7-9; clone_size: .; cdr3_aa: CASGPNLELYGYTF; cdr3_nt: TGTGCCAGCGGGCCCAACCTTGAACTCTATGGCTACACCTTC
j_call: TRBJ2-3; d_call: .; v_call: TRBV6-5; clone_size: .; cdr3_aa: CASSYGDRLSDTQYF; cdr3_nt: TGTGCCAGCAGTTACGGAGACCGGTTATCAGATACGCAGTATTTT
j_call: TRBJ2-2; d_call: .; v_call: TRBV27; clone_size: .; cdr3_aa: CASSPNIGGELFF; cdr3_nt: TGTGCCAGCAGTCCGAACATAGGCGGGGAGCTGTTTTTT
j_call: TRBJ2-5; d_call: TRBD1; v_call: TRBV19; clone_size: .; cdr3_aa: CASSAPDRGKETQYF; cdr3_nt: TGTGCCAGTAGTGCCCCGGACAGGGGCAAAGAGACCCAGTACTTC
j_call: TRBJ2-1; d_call: .; v_call: TRBV24-1; clone_size: few; cdr3_aa: CATSDTSYNEQFF; cdr3_nt: TGTGCCACCAGTGATACATCCTACAATGAGCAGTTCTTC
j_call: TRBJ2-2; d_call: .; v_call: TRBV6-5; clone_size: .; cdr3_aa: CASQGYRNTGELFF; cdr3_nt: TGTGCCAGCCAGGGGTATAGGAACACCGGGGAGCTGTTTTTT
j_call: TRBJ2-2; d_call: .; v_call: TRBV6-1; clone_size: .; cdr3_aa: CASSESVTGELFF; cdr3_nt: TGTGCCAGCAGTGAAAGTGTGACCGGGGAGCTGTTTTTT
j_call: TRBJ2-3; d_call: TRBD2; v_call: TRBV19; clone_size: .; cdr3_aa: CASISGGVLAGTTDTQYF; cdr3_nt: TGTGCCAGTATCTCGGGAGGGGTATTAGCGGGGACCACAGATACGCAGTATTTT
j_call: TRBJ2-1; d_call: .; v_call: TRBV7-2; clone_size: .; cdr3_aa: CASSLGGASYNEQFF; cdr3_nt: TGTGCCAGCAGCTTAGGGGGGGCCTCCTACAATGAGCAGTTCTTC
j_call: TRBJ2-3; d_call: .; v_call: TRBV6-6; clone_size: .; cdr3_aa: CASSPRLALGPYHTDTQYF; cdr3_nt: TGTGCCAGCAGTCCCCGGTTGGCCCTGGGGCCCTATCACACAGATACGCAGTATTTT
j_call: TRBJ2-1; d_call: TRBD2; v_call: TRBV10-2; clone_size: few; cdr3_aa: CASNPGLAGINEQFF; cdr3_nt: TGCGCCAGCAACCCGGGACTAGCGGGGATCAATGAGCAGTTCTTC
j_call: TRBJ1-5; d_call: TRBD1; v_call: TRBV6-4; clone_size: .; cdr3_aa: CASIQGAYWGNQPQHF; cdr3_nt: TGTGCCAGCATTCAGGGGGCCTATTGGGGCAATCAGCCCCAGCATTTT
j_call: TRBJ1-1; d_call: .; v_call: TRBV2; clone_size: .; cdr3_aa: CASSEGGMNTEAFF; cdr3_nt: TGTGCCAGCAGTGAAGGGGGAATGAACACTGAAGCTTTCTTT
j_call: TRBJ2-7; d_call: .; v_call: TRBV30; clone_size: .; cdr3_aa: CAWTRQASYEQYF; cdr3_nt: TGTGCCTGGACTCGACAGGCCTCCTACGAGCAGTACTTC
j_call: TRBJ2-5; d_call: .; v_call: TRBV6-6; clone_size: .; cdr3_aa: CASTQGTLWETQYF; cdr3_nt: TGTGCCAGCACTCAGGGTACCCTTTGGGAGACCCAGTACTTC
j_call: TRBJ2-1; d_call: .; v_call: TRBV3-1/TRBV3-2; clone_size: .; cdr3_aa: CASSQDRVGNEQFF; cdr3_nt: TGTGCCAGCAGCCAAGATCGGGTCGGGAATGAGCAGTTCTTC
j_call: TRBJ1-1; d_call: .; v_call: TRBV5-1; clone_size: few; cdr3_aa: CASRSGEVTEAFF; cdr3_nt: TGCGCCAGCAGATCGGGGGAAGTGACTGAAGCTTTCTTT
j_call: TRBJ1-1; d_call: .; v_call: TRBV7-3; clone_size: .; cdr3_aa: CASSLAGVNTEAFF; cdr3_nt: TGTGCCAGCAGCCTCGCGGGGGTGAACACTGAAGCTTTCTTT
j_call: TRBJ2-5; d_call: .; v_call: TRBV2; clone_size: .; cdr3_aa: CASRVDQETQYF; cdr3_nt: TGTGCCAGCAGGGTGGACCAGGAGACCCAGTACTTC
j_call: TRBJ1-1; d_call: .; v_call: TRBV18; clone_size: .; cdr3_aa: CASSPFRNLASSLGGAFF; cdr3_nt: TGTGCCAGCTCCCCATTTCGAAACCTCGCTTCCTCTTTGGGGGGGGCTTTCTTT
j_call: TRBJ1-2; d_call: .; v_call: TRBV18; clone_size: .; cdr3_aa: CASSPQGSGVDGYTF; cdr3_nt: TGTGCCAGCTCACCCCAGGGGAGCGGCGTGGATGGCTACACCTTC
j_call: TRBJ1-3; d_call: .; v_call: TRBV2; clone_size: .; cdr3_aa: CASSEVFGSGNTIYF; cdr3_nt: TGTGCCAGCAGTGAAGTTTTTGGGTCTGGAAACACCATATATTTT
j_call: TRBJ2-2; d_call: .; v_call: TRBV7-9; clone_size: .; cdr3_aa: CAEVRGPQGGGELFF; cdr3_nt: TGTGCCGAGGTTCGTGGCCCCCAAGGGGGCGGGGAGCTGTTTTTT
j_call: TRBJ1-4; d_call: .; v_call: TRBV5-1; clone_size: .; cdr3_aa: CASSRRTDEKLFF; cdr3_nt: TGCGCCAGCAGCCGTAGGACGGACGAAAAACTGTTTTTT
j_call: TRBJ1-5; d_call: .; v_call: TRBV3-1/TRBV3-2; clone_size: .; cdr3_aa: CASSGHSGGSNQPQHF; cdr3_nt: TGTGCCAGCAGCGGCCACAGTGGGGGTAGCAATCAGCCCCAGCATTTT
j_call: TRBJ2-7; d_call: .; v_call: TRBV7-2; clone_size: .; cdr3_aa: CASSSGRAYEQYF; cdr3_nt: TGTGCCAGCAGCTCGGGACGGGCCTACGAGCAGTACTTC
j_call: TRBJ1-3; d_call: .; v_call: TRBV5-1; clone_size: .; cdr3_aa: CASSLVEGNTIYF; cdr3_nt: TGCGCCAGCAGCTTGGTAGAGGGAAACACCATATATTTT
j_call: TRBJ2-7; d_call: .; v_call: TRBV5-4; clone_size: .; cdr3_aa: CASSPGGDGAFYEQYF; cdr3_nt: TGTGCCAGCAGCCCAGGCGGGGATGGGGCTTTCTACGAGCAGTACTTC
j_call: TRBJ2-1; d_call: .; v_call: TRBV5-1; clone_size: .; cdr3_aa: CASSNQGGRFDEQFF; cdr3_nt: TGCGCCAGCAGCAATCAGGGGGGGAGGTTCGATGAGCAGTTCTTC